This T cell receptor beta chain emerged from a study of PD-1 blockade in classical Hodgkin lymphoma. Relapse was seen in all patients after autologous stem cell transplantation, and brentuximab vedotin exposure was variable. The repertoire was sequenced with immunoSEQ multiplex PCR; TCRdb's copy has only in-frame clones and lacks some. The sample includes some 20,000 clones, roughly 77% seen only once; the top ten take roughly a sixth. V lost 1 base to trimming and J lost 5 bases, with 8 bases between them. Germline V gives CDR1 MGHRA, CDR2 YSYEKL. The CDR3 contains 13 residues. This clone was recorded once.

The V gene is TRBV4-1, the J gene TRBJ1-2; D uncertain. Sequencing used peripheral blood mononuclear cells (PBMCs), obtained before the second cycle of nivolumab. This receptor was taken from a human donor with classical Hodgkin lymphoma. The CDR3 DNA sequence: TGCGCCAGCAGCCAAGGATCTTGGTATGGCTACACCTTC. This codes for CASSQGSWYGYTF.